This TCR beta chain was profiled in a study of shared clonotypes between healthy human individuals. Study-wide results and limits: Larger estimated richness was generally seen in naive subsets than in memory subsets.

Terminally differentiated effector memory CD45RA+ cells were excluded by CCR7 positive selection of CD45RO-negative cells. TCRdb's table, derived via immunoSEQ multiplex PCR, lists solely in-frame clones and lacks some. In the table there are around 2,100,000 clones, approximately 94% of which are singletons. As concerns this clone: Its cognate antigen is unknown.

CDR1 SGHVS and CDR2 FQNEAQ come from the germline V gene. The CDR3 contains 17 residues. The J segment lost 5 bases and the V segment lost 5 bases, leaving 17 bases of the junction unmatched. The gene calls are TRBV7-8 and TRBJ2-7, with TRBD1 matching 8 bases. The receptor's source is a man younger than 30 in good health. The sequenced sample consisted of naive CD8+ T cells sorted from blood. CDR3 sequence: CASSPLAGQGISNEQYF. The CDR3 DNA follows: TGTGCCAGCAGCCCACTCGCTGGACAGGGAATATCTAACGAGCAGTACTTC.